These 13 T cell receptor beta chains originate from one sample sequenced in a study of T cells in Graves' hyperthyroidism and ophthalmopathy. RNA transcripts served as the template for amplifying TCR beta CDR3 regions. HTBI primers were used for first-round RT-PCR of the TCR CDR3. Using its own MiXCR run on the multiplex PCR reads, TCRdb lists one record per CDR3 protein. This sample has under 450,000 distinct CDR3 sequences, with about 13% found just once. The sample comprised blood. Receptors originate from a man between 25 and 39 years old with Graves' hyperthyroidism that later progressed to Graves' ophthalmopathy.

The sample holds many counts of this clonotype. The chain's CDR3 is CASSTGQGSTDTQYF. In DNA, the CDR3 is TGTGCCAGCAGCACCGGACAGGGGTCAACAGATACGCAGTATTTT. The chain joins TRBV7-3 to TRBJ2-3; 9 positions agree with TRBD1. Germline trimming cut 5 bases from V and 3 bases from J; bases unmatched to any gene: 6. Germline V gene lookup returns CDR1 SGHTA and CDR2 FQGTGA. This CDR3 contains 15 residues. The complete variable domain, with remaining parts taken from reference TRBV7-3 and TRBJ2-3, reads GAGVSQTPSNKVTEKGKYVELRCDPISGHTALYWYRQSLGQGPEFLIYFQGTGAADDSGLPNDRFFAVRPEGSVSTLKIQRTERGDSAVYLCASSTGQGSTDTQYFGPGTRLTVL.

This clonotype was counted many times. The rearrangement uses TRBV12-5 and TRBJ1-5, with a weak D call TRBD1 (5 bases). CDR3 size: 18 residues. Germline CDR1 LGHNT, CDR2 FRNRAP. V was shortened by 1 base and J by 5 bases, with 21 bases between the two germline ends. The CDR3 protein is CASGLALWDSEGYQPQHF. The CDR3 DNA reads as TGTGCTAGTGGTTTGGCCTTATGGGACTCCGAAGGGTATCAGCCCCAGCATTTT.

This clonotype came up many times. The chain joins TRBV5-5 to TRBJ1-2; 10 nucleotides agree with TRBD1. CDR1 SGHKS and CDR2 YYEKEE come from the germline V gene (reference sequence). The CDR3 is 16 amino acids. Trimming at V came to 6 bases and at J to 1 base, leaving 9 bases not matched to a gene. CDR3 in amino acids: CASTFAGTGVNYGYTF. In DNA form, the CDR3 reads TGTGCCAGCACCTTTGCCGGGACAGGGGTTAACTATGGCTACACCTTC.

The sample holds many counts of this clonotype. The genes are TRBV20-1 and TRBJ2-1; TRBD2 aligns across 9 bases. The V segment lost 3 bases and the J segment 2 bases; nucleotides outside the gene matches: 5. Per the germline V gene, CDR1 is DFQATT and CDR2 is SNEGSKA (reference sequence). The CDR3 contains 15 residues. CDR3 sequence: CSARDSGGPYNEQFF. The CDR3 DNA sequence: TGCAGTGCTAGGGACAGCGGGGGGCCCTACAATGAGCAGTTCTTC.

This clonotype was found a few times. The chain employs TRBV18 and TRBJ1-5, with 9 bases aligning to TRBD1. Germline V gives CDR1 KGHSH, CDR2 LQKENI. J lost 2 bases, V lost 3 bases, and 8 bases had no gene match. The CDR3 has 17 residues. CDR3 sequence reads: CASSPGTGLYGNQPQHF. CDR3 nucleotides: TGTGCCAGCTCACCTGGGACAGGGTTGTATGGCAATCAGCCCCAGCATTTT.

The table lists this clonotype with many counts. The gene calls are TRBV2 and TRBJ1-2; 9 nucleotides agree with TRBD1. Trimming removed 2 bases from V and 2 bases from J; junction bases left unmatched: 3. The germline gives CDR1 SNHLY, CDR2 FYNNEI. This CDR3 contains 15 residues. CDR3 nucleotides: TGTGCCAGCAGTGAACGTGGGACAGGGAACTATGGCTACACCTTC. Protein product: CASSERGTGNYGYTF.

This clonotype has ten or more counts. V and J are TRBV7-2 and TRBJ2-1; D might be TRBD1 (6 bases). The V end lost 1 base, the J end lost 4 bases, and 11 bases lay between the germline ends. Germline V gene sequence: CDR1 SGHTA, CDR2 FQGNSA. The CDR3 is 15 amino acids. The CDR3: CASSLDWGQYNEQFF. The DNA of the CDR3 is TGTGCCAGCAGCTTAGATTGGGGACAATACAATGAGCAGTTCTTC. Looking up the rest from reference TRBV7-2 and TRBJ2-1 gives the full variable domain: GAGVSQSPSNKVTEKGKDVELRCDPISGHTALYWYRQSLGQGLEFLIYFQGNSAPDKSGLPSDRFSAERTGGSVSTLTIQRTQQEDSAVYLCASSLDWGQYNEQFFGPGTRLTVL.

This clonotype has at least ten counts. V gene TRBV28 combines with J gene TRBJ1-1; weak D call: TRBD1 (5 bases). Germline-derived CDR1 and CDR2 are MDHEN and SYDVKM. Trimming shortened V by 5 bases and J by 8 bases, and 18 bases separated the two germline ends. The CDR3 runs 14 residues. The CDR3, as DNA: TGTGCCAGCAGTCCTAACTACAGGCCCGCCGAAGCTTTCTTT. This encodes CASSPNYRPAEAFF.

This clonotype was recorded at least ten times. The chain is built from TRBV2 and TRBJ2-5, with unresolved D. CDR1 SNHLY and CDR2 FYNNEI come from the germline V gene. The CDR3 length is 12 residues. The CDR3 coding sequence is TGTGCTAGAGGTTACCCTCAAGAGACCCAGTACTTC. Translated: CARGYPQETQYF.

Written as DNA, the CDR3 is TGCAGCGTTGCCTCGCTCTACGAGCAGTACTTC. Its protein is CSVASLYEQYF. This chain links TRBV29-1 with TRBJ2-7; D is uncertain. CDR1 is SQVTM, CDR2 ANQGSEA, per germline. The CDR3 spans 11 residues. V lost 4 bases to trimming and J lost 3 bases, with 7 bases between them.

Concerning this clonotype itself: Just one base apart from a much larger clone, this may be a read error. The rearrangement links TRBV2 to TRBJ1-4; TRBD1 aligns across 7 bases. Trimming at V came to 4 bases and at J to 10 bases, leaving 6 bases not matched to a gene. This CDR3 is built from 13 residues. CDR1 and CDR2 (germline): SNHLY, FYNNEI. The CDR3 loop reads CASSGGDRAKLFF. CDR3 coding DNA: TGTGCCAGCAGTGGGGGTGACAGGGCAAAACTGTTTTTT.

This clonotype was seen ten or more times. The V and J genes are TRBV28 and TRBJ1-4; D not resolved. Per the germline V gene, CDR1 is MDHEN and CDR2 is SYDVKM. This CDR3 has 14 amino acids. Trimming stripped 7 bases from V and 0 bases from J, with 9 bases between. CDR3 coding DNA: TGTGCCAGCACCACTCCGGCAACTAATGAAAAACTGTTTTTT. Protein product: CASTTPATNEKLFF.

A few counts support this clonotype. The rearrangement joins TRBV6-5 to TRBJ1-2, with no clear D. The ends were cut back, 2 bases at V and 7 bases at J, with 14 bases in the middle. The CDR3 consists of 14 residues. In germline, CDR1 is MNHEY, CDR2 SVGAGI. CDR3 region: CASSYTRGECGYTF. The CDR3 DNA reads as TGTGCCAGCAGTTACACCCGGGGTGAATGTGGCTACACCTTC.